The present T cell receptor (beta chain) was sequenced within a study of blood T cell repertoires in COVID-19. On the study more broadly: The United States, Italy and Spain were the sources of the acute and convalescent COVID-19 samples. From T cells, B-cell-depleted T cells, or PBMCs came the material, which was cDNA or gDNA.

As handled by the study authors: Reference gene primer amplification yielded estimated nucleated cell counts. Generated by immunoSEQ multiplex PCR, the TCRdb table keeps only in-frame clones and is missing some. That table supplies the V and J calls and clone size; D and trimming were determined from the DNA. The sample yields about 200,000 clones, over 75% seen once. The CDR3 length is 11 residues. Germline V gives CDR1 WNHNN, CDR2 SYGVQD (reference sequence). V shed 6 bases and J shed 6 bases, with 8 bases lying between them. J is TRBJ1-1 and V is TRBV10-1; D ambiguous. The sequenced material came from peripheral blood. The receptor was isolated from a man in his forties with active or convalescent COVID-19. CDR3: CASSHGAEAFF. The CDR3 nucleotides read TGCGCCAGCAGCCACGGGGCTGAAGCTTTCTTT.